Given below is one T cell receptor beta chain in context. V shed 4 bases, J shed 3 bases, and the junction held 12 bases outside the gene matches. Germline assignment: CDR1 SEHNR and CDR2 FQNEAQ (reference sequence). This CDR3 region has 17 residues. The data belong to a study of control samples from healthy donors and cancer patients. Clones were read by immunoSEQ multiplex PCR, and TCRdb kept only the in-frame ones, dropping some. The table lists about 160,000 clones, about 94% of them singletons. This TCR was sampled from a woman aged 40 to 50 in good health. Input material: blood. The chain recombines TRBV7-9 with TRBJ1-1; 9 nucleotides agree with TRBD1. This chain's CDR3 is CASSSYRGRRLHTEAFF. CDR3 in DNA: TGTGCCAGCAGCTCTTACAGGGGGCGAAGGCTTCACACTGAAGCTTTCTTT.